Sequencing of this T cell receptor (beta chain) was carried out in a study of shared clonotypes between healthy human individuals. Study in general: Three CD4 naive, three CD4 memory, two CD8 naive and one CD8 memory plate were used per donor.

Data came from immunoSEQ multiplex PCR; TCRdb stores just in-frame clones and leaves some out. The repertoire includes fewer than 3 million clones, around 92% of them detected once, and around 0.38% sits in the top ten. Study results and caveats: Larger estimated richness was generally seen in naive subsets than in memory subsets.

V lost 4 bases and J lost 6; bases outside the gene matches: 13. Per the germline V gene, CDR1 is SGHNT and CDR2 is YYREEE (reference sequence). This CDR3 has 16 residues. Remarks on this clone: The antigen remains unidentified.

This chain joins TRBV5-4 and TRBJ2-3, with TRBD1 matching 8 bases. This TCR derives from a man in his late teens or twenties in good health. Some clones in this sample may be carry-over from other donors' samples. The sequenced material came from naive CD4+ T cells from PBMCs. Subset specified: CD45RA+ positively selected. Here the CDR3 DNA reads TGTGCCAGCAGCCTCCGACAGGGGAAGGGTCGGGATACGCAGTATTTT. Its protein is CASSLRQGKGRDTQYF.